Below, 26 T cell receptor beta chains from the same sample are listed, as sequenced in a study of control samples from healthy donors and cancer patients. Sequencing was performed with immunoSEQ multiplex PCR; in TCRdb, only in-frame clones are kept and a portion is missing. The sample records 55,000 to 90,000 clones, 84% being singletons. Material: blood. The receptors derive from a middle-aged man in good health.

This rearrangement joins TRBV14 to TRBJ1-2; 7 bases are shared with TRBD1. The V and J ends lost 5 bases and 1 base, in that order; junction bases with no gene match: 7. Germline V gene data show CDR1 as SGHDN and CDR2 as FVKESK. The CDR3 is 15 amino acids. The CDR3 region is CASSGNRGVNYGYTF. The CDR3, as DNA: TGTGCCAGCAGCGGTAACAGGGGTGTTAACTATGGCTACACCTTC.

This clone has more than one count but fewer than ten. The rearrangement joins TRBV29-1 to TRBJ2-7; either TRBD1 or TRBD2 may supply D (5 bases each). CDR3 length equals 13 residues. Trimming took 7 bases from V and 3 from J, leaving 16 bases between them. Germline-derived CDR1 and CDR2 are SQVTM and ANQGSEA. Here the CDR3 reads CSATEGQIYEQYF. The DNA of the CDR3 is TGCAGCGCAACTGAGGGGCAGATCTACGAGCAGTACTTC.

This clone was picked up a small number of times. This rearrangement joins TRBV15 to TRBJ2-3, with 13 bases fitting TRBD2. The V gene end was trimmed by 3 bases and the J gene end by 10 bases; junction bases not matched to a gene: 4. Germline V gene data show CDR1 as LNHNV and CDR2 as YYDKDF (reference sequence). The CDR3 extends over 14 amino acids. The CDR3 loop reads CATSRGTSGTSQYF. The CDR3 coding sequence is TGTGCCACCAGCAGGGGGACTAGCGGGACCTCGCAGTATTTT. The whole variable domain, remainder taken from reference TRBV15 and TRBJ2-3, is DAMVIQNPRYQVTQFGKPVTLSCSQTLNHNVMYWYQQKSSQAPKLLFHYYDKDFNNEADTPDNFQSRRPNTSFCFLDIRSPGLGDTAMYLCATSRGTSGTSQYFGPGTRLTVL.

The J gene is TRBJ1-1, the V gene TRBV6-2 or TRBV6-3, with D hard to call. The V end was cut by 5 bases, the J end by 0 bases, with 10 bases between. Germline V gene sequence: CDR1 MNHEY, CDR2 SVGEGT. The CDR3 is made up of 14 amino acids. CDR3 sequence reads: CASSKTQMNTEAFF. CDR3 bases: TGTGCCAGCAGTAAGACCCAGATGAACACTGAAGCTTTCTTT.

V is TRBV29-1 and J is TRBJ2-1; 13 bases match TRBD2. This CDR3 comprises 19 residues. The V gene's germline CDR1 is SQVTM and CDR2 ANQGSEA. The J segment lost 1 base and the V segment lost 2 bases, leaving 11 bases of the junction unmatched. The CDR3 sequence: CSVERPLAGGEASYNEQFF. The CDR3 DNA reads TGCAGCGTTGAAAGGCCACTAGCGGGAGGGGAAGCTTCCTACAATGAGCAGTTCTTC.

The genes are TRBV9 and TRBJ1-6; D unclear. Germline CDR1 and CDR2: SGDLS and YYNGEE. The CDR3 is 15 residues long. The ends were cut back, 0 bases at V and 5 bases at J, with 9 bases in the middle. The CDR3 DNA is TGTGCCAGCAGCGTAGAGTGGCAGAATAATTCACCCCTCCACTTT. It encodes CASSVEWQNNSPLHF. Supplemented by reference TRBV9 and TRBJ1-6, the full variable domain reads DSGVTQTPKHLITATGQRVTLRCSPRSGDLSVYWYQQSLDQGLQFLIQYYNGEERAKGNILERFSAQQFPDLHSELNLSSLELGDSALYFCASSVEWQNNSPLHFGNGTRLTVT.

This clone was recorded only once. V is TRBV18 and J is TRBJ2-7; D is undetermined. V was trimmed by 3 bases and J by 4 bases, leaving 13 bases between them. Germline loops: CDR1 KGHSH, CDR2 LQKENI. This CDR3 comprises 14 residues. The CDR3 reads CASSPELTQYEQYF. CDR3 DNA: TGTGCCAGCTCACCCGAACTAACGCAGTACGAGCAGTACTTC.

The chain recombines TRBV6-5 with TRBJ2-7, with a weak D call TRBD1 (6 bases). CDR3 length: 13 residues. V lost 6 bases, J lost 2 bases, and 11 bases lay in between. CDR1 is MNHEY, CDR2 SVGAGI, per germline. CDR3 nucleotide sequence: TGTGCCAGCAGAGAGACAGGAACCTACGAGCAGTACTTC. As protein: CASRETGTYEQYF.

The chain employs TRBV6-4 and TRBJ2-3; a weak D match, TRBD2 (5 bases). Germline lookup yields CDR1 MRHNA and CDR2 SNTAGT. The CDR3 totals 13 residues. Trimming removed 4 bases from V and 2 bases from J, with 7 bases in between. CDR3 nucleotides: TGTGCCAGCAGTGTGGACTTCACAGATACGCAGTATTTT. Translated, it gives CASSVDFTDTQYF.

The gene calls are TRBV11-1 and TRBJ2-2, with unresolved D. Germline CDR1 SGHAT, CDR2 FQDESV (reference sequence). Trimming shortened V by 1 base and J by 6 bases, and 9 bases separated the two germline ends. The CDR3 extends over 14 amino acids. The CDR3 reads CASSLVRFSGELFF. CDR3 nucleotides: TGTGCCAGCAGCTTAGTCCGTTTTTCCGGGGAGCTGTTTTTT.

This clone was seen once. The genes are TRBV4-3 and TRBJ2-3; D unresolved. Trimming stripped 1 base from V and 0 bases from J, with 8 bases between. The germline gives CDR1 LGHNA, CDR2 YSLEER. CDR3 length: 15 amino acids. The CDR3 nucleotides read TGCGCCAGCAGCCAAGGAGGAGCTAGCACAGATACGCAGTATTTT. Protein sequence: CASSQGGASTDTQYF.

The V call is TRBV30, the J call TRBJ2-7, with 10 bases that match TRBD1. Trimming cost V 5 bases and J 5 bases; bases outside gene matches: 3. Germline assignment: CDR1 GTSNPN and CDR2 SVGIG (reference sequence). This CDR3 contains 12 residues. CDR3 region: CAWGDRGHEQYF. The DNA for the CDR3 is TGTGCCTGGGGGGACAGGGGCCACGAGCAGTACTTC.

This clone was observed a few times. The chain is built from TRBV4-2 and TRBJ2-7; D perhaps matches TRBD1 (6 bases). Germline CDR1 reads LGHNA; CDR2 reads YNFKEQ. This CDR3 has 14 residues. V was pared by 5 bases and J by 3 bases, with 14 bases between. The DNA for the CDR3 is TGTGCCAGCAGCTATTTCCGGGACAACTACGAGCAGTACTTC. Amino acid sequence: CASSYFRDNYEQYF.

The chain joins TRBV27 to TRBJ2-7; possibly TRBD1 for D (6 bases). With 5 bases removed from V and 5 bases from J, the gap between germline ends came to 16 bases. This CDR3 comprises 14 residues. CDR1 is MNHEY and CDR2 is SMNVEV in the germline V gene (reference sequence). The CDR3 loop reads CASSPMTGANEQYF. In DNA, the CDR3 is TGTGCCAGCAGTCCAATGACAGGAGCGAACGAGCAGTACTTC.

The chain carries TRBV7-9 and TRBJ1-6, with a possible D match to TRBD1 (5 bases). The CDR3 runs 12 residues. V gave up 8 bases and J gave up 8 bases, with 10 bases separating them. Looked up from germline, CDR1 is SEHNR and CDR2 is FQNEAQ (reference sequence). In DNA form, the CDR3 reads TGTGCCAGCCAGGGAAAAGATTCACCCCTCCACTTT. Its translation: CASQGKDSPLHF.

The V and J genes are TRBV19 and TRBJ2-7; the D gene is possibly TRBD2 (7 bases). Trimming pared 7 bases from V and 0 bases from J, leaving 13 bases between. The CDR3 runs 14 residues. Germline V gene sequence: CDR1 LNHDA, CDR2 SQIVND (reference sequence). CDR3 nucleotides: TGTGCCAGTATGGGGGCGGGGGCCTCCTACGAGCAGTACTTC. This codes for CASMGAGASYEQYF. The full variable domain, with the rest looked up from reference TRBV19 and TRBJ2-7, is DGGITQSPKYLFRKEGQNVTLSCEQNLNHDAMYWYRQDPGQGLRLIYYSQIVNDFQKGDIAEGYSVSREKKESFPLTVTSAQKNPTAFYLCASMGAGASYEQYFGPGTRLTVT.

There are a few counts of this clone. This sequence joins TRBV6-5 and TRBJ1-5; possibly TRBD1 for D (5 bases). This CDR3 is built from 15 residues. The V gene lost 5 bases and the J gene lost 2 bases, with 13 bases spanning the gap. CDR1 and CDR2 from the germline V gene are MNHEY and SVGAGI. The CDR3 bases are TGTGCCAGCAGTCTACAGAGGGACGGCAATCAGCCCCAGCATTTT. It encodes CASSLQRDGNQPQHF.

V gene TRBV7-9 combines with J gene TRBJ2-3, with TRBD1 as a possible D gene (6 bases). CDR1 SEHNR and CDR2 FQNEAQ come from the germline V gene (reference sequence). Deletions cut 5 bases from V and 2 bases from J, with 14 bases between. The CDR3 is 15 residues long. CDR3 sequence reads: CASSPPQGPTDTQYF. CDR3 sequence (DNA): TGTGCCAGCAGCCCACCTCAGGGGCCCACAGATACGCAGTATTTT.

V gene TRBV7-8 combines with J gene TRBJ2-1; D is uncertain. The CDR3 is 14 amino acids. The ends were cut back, 7 bases at V and 2 bases at J, with 12 bases in the middle. Per the germline V gene, CDR1 is SGHVS and CDR2 is FQNEAQ. The CDR3 here is CASMSGSTYNEQFF. The CDR3 nucleotides read TGTGCCAGCATGTCTGGCTCAACCTACAATGAGCAGTTCTTC.

For this clone: The junction differs from germline at one of its ends, possibly a read error. The chain employs TRBV5-1 and TRBJ2-5, with D perhaps given as TRBD1 or TRBD2 (5 bases each). The germline CDR1 and CDR2 sequences are SGHRS and YFSETQ. There are 16 residues in the CDR3. This CDR3 is CAGSFYGNSGQETQYF. The CDR3 DNA is TGCGCCGGCAGCTTCTACGGGAACTCGGGGCAGGAGACCCAGTACTTC.

This clone was found a few times. The chain recombines TRBV12-3 or TRBV12-4 with TRBJ1-1; D remains unclear. Deletions cut 2 bases from V and 8 bases from J, with 12 bases between. The CDR3 consists of 13 residues. CDR3 residues: CASSLPPDQEAFF. CDR3 in DNA: TGTGCCAGCAGTTTACCGCCGGATCAGGAAGCTTTCTTT.

The chain links TRBV27 to TRBJ1-4; 7 nucleotides agree with TRBD1. Germline loops: CDR1 MNHEY, CDR2 SMNVEV (reference sequence). V lost 2 bases to trimming and J lost 3 bases; unmatched junction nucleotides: 3. This CDR3 comprises 15 residues. This CDR3 reads CASSLRGTANEKLFF. DNA of the CDR3: TGTGCCAGCAGTTTACGAGGGACAGCTAATGAAAAACTGTTTTTT.

The gene calls are TRBV30 and TRBJ1-2; perhaps TRBD1 as D (6 bases). The germline CDR1 and CDR2 sequences are GTSNPN and SVGIG (reference sequence). Trimming shortened V by 2 bases and J by 8 bases, and 15 bases separated the two germline ends. The CDR3 is 13 amino acids. The CDR3 DNA is TGTGCCTGGAGTCCGACTTGGGGGGCCGGCTACACCTTC. The encoded protein is CAWSPTWGAGYTF.

The chain joins TRBV11-3 to TRBJ2-5; 7 nucleotides align to TRBD2. Germline V gene data show CDR1 as SGHNT and CDR2 as YENEEA. V lost 0 bases, J lost 2 bases, and 9 bases stayed unmatched. The CDR3 is 17 residues long. The CDR3: CASSLERGSAAQETQYF. CDR3 in DNA: TGTGCCAGCAGCTTAGAGCGCGGGAGCGCAGCTCAAGAGACCCAGTACTTC. The full variable domain, completed using reference TRBV11-3 and TRBJ2-5, is EAGVVQSPRYKIIEKKQPVAFWCNPISGHNTLYWYLQNLGQGPELLIRYENEEAVDDSQLPKDRFSAERLKGVDSTLKIQPAELGDSAVYLCASSLERGSAAQETQYFGPGTRLLVL.

This clone was observed a handful of times. This chain connects TRBV28 to TRBJ2-2; D remains ambiguous. CDR3 length equals 18 residues. Per the germline V gene, CDR1 is MDHEN and CDR2 is SYDVKM. Between the trimmed V and J ends, which lost 2 bases and 1 base, there was a span of 17 bases. CDR3 in DNA: TGTGCCAGCAGTTTAGATGGTTCCCACTGGGGGAACACCGGGGAGCTGTTTTTT. This encodes CASSLDGSHWGNTGELFF.

This clone was recorded a few times. This rearrangement joins TRBV2 to TRBJ2-7; possible D gene TRBD2, 5 bases. The CDR3 totals 13 residues. V lost 7 bases to trimming and J lost 7 bases, with 17 bases between them. CDR1 and CDR2 (germline): SNHLY, FYNNEI. Here the CDR3 reads CASIPLGSAEQYF. CDR3 nucleotides: TGTGCCAGCATCCCGCTCGGTAGCGCTGAGCAGTACTTC.